These 9 T cell receptor beta chains came from one sample sequenced in a study of relationships among human T cell subsets. From pooled CD4+ and CD8+ T cells, anti-CD45RA microbeads isolated naive plus transitional cells. Semiquantitative ARM-PCR amplified T cell receptor alpha and beta CDR3 regions from mRNA. In ARM-PCR, communal superprimers followed tagged nested gene-specific primers for exponential amplification. One entry per CDR3 protein, called by TCRdb with MiXCR from the multiplex PCR reads. The sample contains 7,000 to 8,500 distinct CDR3 sequences, approximately 70% of which appear only once. Sequencing was performed on naive and transitional (CD45RA+) T cells sorted from blood. The origin of the receptors is a man in his forties in good health.

CDR3 region: CASSSGGRRVYNEQFF. Here the CDR3 DNA reads TGTGCCAGCAGTTCCGGGGGCCGCCGGGTCTACAATGAGCAGTTCTTC. The rearrangement uses TRBV28 and TRBJ2-1; D may correspond to TRBD1 or TRBD2 (6 bases each). The CDR3 consists of 16 residues. Germline CDR1 is MDHEN and CDR2 is SYDVKM. Trimming shortened V by 4 bases and J by 3 bases, and 16 bases separated the two germline ends.

This clonotype was seen only a few times. The chain uses TRBV28 and TRBJ2-7; D may be TRBD1 (6 bases). The CDR3 consists of 14 residues. Trimming stripped 3 bases from V and 5 bases from J, with 14 bases between. Germline assignment: CDR1 MDHEN and CDR2 SYDVKM. The DNA of the CDR3 is TGTGCCAGCAGTTTCCAGGGGTCATTTGACGAGCAGTACTTC. It codes for CASSFQGSFDEQYF.

The rearrangement uses TRBV11-3 and TRBJ2-7, with 10 positions matching TRBD2. Unmatched junction bases numbered 7, after V lost 5 bases and J lost 3 bases. The length of the CDR3 is 15 residues. The germline CDR1 and CDR2 sequences are SGHNT and YENEEA. The DNA for the CDR3 is TGTGCCAGCAGCCCTAGCGGGGGACCCTACTACGAGCAGTACTTC. Translating it yields CASSPSGGPYYEQYF.

V gene TRBV11-2 combines with J gene TRBJ2-3; TRBD2 matches 12 bases. CDR3 size: 16 residues. The ends lost 5 bases at V and 4 bases at J; junction bases unmatched: 7. Germline-derived CDR1 and CDR2 are SGHAT and FQNNGV. The CDR3 spells CASSPAASGRADTQYF. CDR3 in DNA: TGTGCCAGCAGCCCGGCGGCTAGCGGGAGGGCAGATACGCAGTATTTT.

The chain uses TRBV7-9 and TRBJ2-3; TRBD2 matches 11 bases. The germline V gene has CDR1 SEHNR and CDR2 FQNEAQ (reference sequence). The CDR3 is made up of 15 amino acids. Trimming cost V 6 bases and J 2 bases; bases outside gene matches: 4. CDR3 sequence (DNA): TGTGCCAGCAGTCAGACTAGCGGGATCACAGATACGCAGTATTTT. Translated, it gives CASSQTSGITDTQYF.

V and J are TRBV7-9 and TRBJ1-1; 8 bases map to TRBD1. Germline CDR1 is SEHNR and CDR2 is FQNEAQ (reference sequence). The ends lost 3 bases at V and 4 bases at J; junction bases unmatched: 4. The CDR3 contains 14 residues. The CDR3 nucleotides are TGTGCCAGCAGCTTGGGACAGGCTTTCACTGAAGCTTTCTTT. It specifies CASSLGQAFTEAFF.

This clonotype was counted between two and nine times. The V gene is TRBV27, the J gene TRBJ2-5; D remains ambiguous. The germline CDR1 and CDR2 sequences are MNHEY and SMNVEV (reference sequence). The CDR3 is 12 residues long. Trimming shortened V by 3 bases and J by 4 bases, and 6 bases separated the two germline ends. CDR3: CASSFRIETQYF. CDR3 bases: TGTGCCAGCAGTTTCCGCATAGAGACCCAGTACTTC.

The rearrangement uses TRBV27 and TRBJ2-1, with D hard to call. The length of the CDR3 is 11 residues. V lost 5 bases, J lost 9 bases, and 8 bases lay in between. The V gene's germline CDR1 is MNHEY and CDR2 SMNVEV (reference sequence). CDR3 sequence (DNA): TGTGCCAGCAGTCTATACGGTGAGCAGTTCTTC. It yields the protein CASSLYGEQFF.

In its sample, this clonotype was seen a few times. The chain recombines TRBV4-1 with TRBJ2-1; 10 positions agree with TRBD2. The V segment lost 0 bases and the J segment 9 bases; nucleotides outside the gene matches: 8. The CDR3 sequence is 16 residues long. Germline lookup yields CDR1 MGHRA and CDR2 YSYEKL. In DNA, the CDR3 is TGCGCCAGCAGCCAAGATCGAACTAGCGGGGTCGTTGAGCAGTTCTTC. Translating gives CASSQDRTSGVVEQFF.